These T cell receptor beta chains were read from a single sample in a study of cytomegalovirus exposure and HLA in healthy donors. TCRdb's table, derived via immunoSEQ multiplex PCR, lists solely in-frame clones and lacks some. The sample records under 80,000 clones, about two thirds being singletons. The sample consisted of PBMCs. Source of these receptors: a woman aged 25 to 45 in good health and CMV-seronegative. Both conserved end residues are part of each CDR3. Each record gives: D gene, J gene, V gene, clone size, CDR3 protein, CDR3 DNA. A D gene is named only where the DNA matches it firmly. Some rows mark clone size as missing; the rest say once, few, many or name a class of expanded clone.

d_call: NA
j_call: TRBJ2-7
v_call: TRBV5-4
clone_size: NA
cdr3_aa: CASRFRDTYEQYF
cdr3_nt: TGTGCCAGCAGGTTCCGGGACACCTACGAGCAGTACTTC

d_call: TRBD1
j_call: TRBJ1-2
v_call: TRBV6-5
clone_size: NA
cdr3_aa: CASRDTGDYGYTF
cdr3_nt: TGTGCCAGCAGGGACACAGGGGACTATGGCTACACCTTC

d_call: NA
j_call: TRBJ1-2
v_call: TRBV4-1
clone_size: NA
cdr3_aa: CASSPGQLNYGYTF
cdr3_nt: TGCGCCAGCAGCCCCGGACAGTTAAACTATGGCTACACCTTC

d_call: TRBD2
j_call: TRBJ2-2
v_call: TRBV7-3
clone_size: NA
cdr3_aa: CASSLIFSGESTGELFF
cdr3_nt: TGTGCCAGCAGCTTAATATTTAGCGGGGAAAGTACCGGGGAGCTGTTTTTT

d_call: NA
j_call: TRBJ2-1
v_call: TRBV27
clone_size: NA
cdr3_aa: CASRTVADPSYNEQFF
cdr3_nt: TGTGCCAGCAGGACCGTAGCGGATCCCTCCTACAATGAGCAGTTCTTC

d_call: TRBD1
j_call: TRBJ2-5
v_call: TRBV19
clone_size: NA
cdr3_aa: CASSGTGRSQYF
cdr3_nt: TGTGCCAGTAGTGGGACAGGGCGGTCCCAGTACTTC

d_call: TRBD2
j_call: TRBJ2-1
v_call: TRBV6-5
clone_size: NA
cdr3_aa: CASSRTSGAYNEQFF
cdr3_nt: TGTGCCAGCAGTCGGACTAGCGGAGCTTACAATGAGCAGTTCTTC

d_call: TRBD2
j_call: TRBJ2-3
v_call: TRBV7-8
clone_size: NA
cdr3_aa: CASSQAGGQPTSSTDTQYF
cdr3_nt: TGTGCCAGCAGCCAAGCGGGGGGGCAACCAACTTCTAGCACAGATACGCAGTATTTT

d_call: TRBD1
j_call: TRBJ1-5
v_call: TRBV18
clone_size: NA
cdr3_aa: CASGTVSNQPQHF
cdr3_nt: TGTGCCAGTGGGACAGTTAGCAATCAGCCCCAGCATTTT

d_call: NA
j_call: TRBJ1-1
v_call: TRBV5-8
clone_size: NA
cdr3_aa: CASSLDSYYTEAFF
cdr3_nt: TGTGCCAGCAGCCTGGACAGCTACTACACTGAAGCTTTCTTT

d_call: TRBD1
j_call: TRBJ1-1
v_call: TRBV19
clone_size: few
cdr3_aa: CASSARDSIEAFF
cdr3_nt: TGTGCCAGTAGTGCCCGGGACAGCATTGAAGCTTTCTTT

d_call: NA
j_call: TRBJ1-1
v_call: TRBV7-2
clone_size: NA
cdr3_aa: CASSLSHTRGTEAFF
cdr3_nt: TGTGCCAGCAGTCTCTCCCACACACGAGGCACTGAAGCTTTCTTT

d_call: TRBD2
j_call: TRBJ2-1
v_call: TRBV6-5
clone_size: NA
cdr3_aa: CASRPTLAAEQFF
cdr3_nt: TGTGCCAGCAGGCCCACCCTAGCGGCTGAGCAGTTCTTC

d_call: NA
j_call: TRBJ2-7
v_call: TRBV18
clone_size: NA
cdr3_aa: CASSFRQETYEQYF
cdr3_nt: TGTGCCAGCTCATTCCGACAGGAGACCTACGAGCAGTACTTC

d_call: NA
j_call: TRBJ1-1
v_call: TRBV9
clone_size: NA
cdr3_aa: CASSGSGGTEAFF
cdr3_nt: TGTGCCAGCAGCGGCTCTGGGGGGACTGAAGCTTTCTTT

d_call: NA
j_call: TRBJ1-4
v_call: TRBV5-8
clone_size: NA
cdr3_aa: CASSSGLSTNEKLFF
cdr3_nt: TGTGCCAGCAGCTCGGGACTCTCAACTAATGAAAAACTGTTTTTT

d_call: TRBD1
j_call: TRBJ2-7
v_call: TRBV6-1
clone_size: NA
cdr3_aa: CAIYGTGDSYEQYF
cdr3_nt: TGTGCCATCTATGGGACAGGAGATTCCTACGAGCAGTACTTC

d_call: NA
j_call: TRBJ1-6
v_call: TRBV27
clone_size: NA
cdr3_aa: CASSLRSYNSPLHF
cdr3_nt: TGTGCCAGCAGTTTGCGCTCCTATAATTCACCCCTCCACTTT

d_call: NA
j_call: TRBJ2-3
v_call: TRBV7-6
clone_size: NA
cdr3_aa: CASSLDPSLGDTQYF
cdr3_nt: TGTGCCAGCAGCTTAGATCCCTCTCTCGGTGATACGCAGTATTTT

d_call: TRBD1
j_call: TRBJ2-6
v_call: TRBV11-3
clone_size: NA
cdr3_aa: CASSPGGPSSGANVLTF
cdr3_nt: TGTGCCAGCAGCCCAGGGGGCCCCTCGTCTGGGGCCAACGTCCTGACTTTC

d_call: NA
j_call: TRBJ1-5
v_call: TRBV4-2
clone_size: NA
cdr3_aa: CASSQGNRVIGQPQHF
cdr3_nt: TGTGCCAGCAGCCAAGGAAACAGGGTTATCGGTCAGCCCCAGCATTTT

d_call: TRBD2
j_call: TRBJ2-7
v_call: TRBV28
clone_size: NA
cdr3_aa: CASSQTSGGASYEQYF
cdr3_nt: TGTGCCAGCAGTCAGACTAGCGGGGGAGCCTCCTACGAGCAGTACTTC

d_call: TRBD2
j_call: TRBJ2-3
v_call: TRBV5-4
clone_size: NA
cdr3_aa: CASRDRTSGFSDTQYF
cdr3_nt: TGTGCCAGCAGGGACAGGACTAGCGGGTTTTCAGATACGCAGTATTTT

d_call: NA
j_call: TRBJ1-1
v_call: TRBV4-1
clone_size: NA
cdr3_aa: CASSQGGMNTEAFF
cdr3_nt: TGCGCCAGCAGCCAAGGAGGTATGAACACTGAAGCTTTCTTT

d_call: NA
j_call: TRBJ1-2
v_call: TRBV6-1
clone_size: NA
cdr3_aa: CASSPPAGDGYTF
cdr3_nt: TGTGCCAGCAGTCCCCCAGCAGGGGATGGCTACACCTTC

d_call: TRBD2
j_call: TRBJ2-5
v_call: TRBV5-1
clone_size: NA
cdr3_aa: CASSSEGGVIETQYF
cdr3_nt: TGCGCCAGCAGCTCTGAGGGAGGGGTGATCGAGACCCAGTACTTC

d_call: TRBD1
j_call: TRBJ1-2
v_call: TRBV19
clone_size: NA
cdr3_aa: CASTLRTGGRYGYTF
cdr3_nt: TGTGCCAGTACCCTCAGGACAGGAGGGAGATATGGCTACACCTTC

d_call: NA
j_call: TRBJ1-4
v_call: TRBV6-5
clone_size: NA
cdr3_aa: CASSYSWRTNEKLFF
cdr3_nt: TGTGCCAGCAGTTACTCGTGGCGGACTAATGAAAAACTGTTTTTT

d_call: NA
j_call: TRBJ2-7
v_call: TRBV13
clone_size: NA
cdr3_aa: CASSLVGVRYEQYF
cdr3_nt: TGTGCCAGCAGCTTAGTAGGGGTACGCTACGAGCAGTACTTC

d_call: TRBD1
j_call: TRBJ1-2
v_call: TRBV2
clone_size: NA
cdr3_aa: CASSPDRGFNYGYTF
cdr3_nt: TGTGCCAGCAGTCCAGACAGGGGGTTTAACTATGGCTACACCTTC

d_call: NA
j_call: TRBJ2-1
v_call: TRBV6-6
clone_size: few
cdr3_aa: CASRPGGRPWNEQFF
cdr3_nt: TGTGCCAGCAGACCCGGGGGGCGGCCATGGAATGAGCAGTTCTTC

d_call: NA
j_call: TRBJ1-1
v_call: TRBV19
clone_size: NA
cdr3_aa: CASSTPGLQGEAFF
cdr3_nt: TGTGCCAGTAGTACCCCGGGACTGCAGGGTGAAGCTTTCTTT

d_call: NA
j_call: TRBJ1-1
v_call: TRBV15
clone_size: NA
cdr3_aa: CATSRAGAGEAFF
cdr3_nt: TGTGCCACCAGCAGAGCAGGGGCTGGGGAAGCTTTCTTT

d_call: NA
j_call: TRBJ2-7
v_call: TRBV2
clone_size: few
cdr3_aa: CASSEAATYEQYF
cdr3_nt: TGTGCCAGCAGTGAGGCGGCTACCTACGAGCAGTACTTC

d_call: TRBD2
j_call: TRBJ2-3
v_call: TRBV5-1
clone_size: NA
cdr3_aa: CASSSGLADTDTQYF
cdr3_nt: TGCGCCAGCAGCTCCGGACTAGCGGACACAGATACGCAGTATTTT

d_call: NA
j_call: TRBJ1-1
v_call: TRBV5-6
clone_size: few
cdr3_aa: CASSFGLNTEAFF
cdr3_nt: TGTGCCAGCAGCTTTGGACTAAACACTGAAGCTTTCTTT

d_call: TRBD2
j_call: TRBJ2-7
v_call: TRBV5-6
clone_size: few
cdr3_aa: CASTLRGDYEQYF
cdr3_nt: TGTGCCAGCACCCTCCGGGGGGACTACGAGCAGTACTTC

d_call: NA
j_call: TRBJ2-5
v_call: TRBV9
clone_size: once
cdr3_aa: CASSARGGSQETQYF
cdr3_nt: TGTGCCAGCAGCGCTAGGGGGGGTTCCCAAGAGACCCAGTACTTC

d_call: NA
j_call: TRBJ1-5
v_call: TRBV19
clone_size: medium-sized
cdr3_aa: CASSISSLGVYSNQPQHF
cdr3_nt: TGTGCCAGTAGTATATCCTCTCTCGGGGTTTATAGCAATCAGCCCCAGCATTTT